This T cell receptor beta chain stems from a study of beta chain features in type 1 diabetes. Looking at the study overall: Patients looked much like healthy donors when it came to age, gender and cell yields. Study conclusions and caveats: Shorter TCRB CDR3s, moderately but significantly so, marked every one of the four CD4+ subsets in Type 1 diabetes patients.

Trimming removed 3 bases from V and 1 base from J; junction bases left unmatched: 3. CDR1 and CDR2 (germline): LGHNA, YSLEER. The CDR3 spans 15 residues. Regarding this clone: No antigen is known for it. The sample holds other DNA sequences that translate to the same CDR3.

The isolated RNA, all of it, was reverse transcribed, so expressed TCRB transcripts were what got sequenced. It was found that naive, central memory and regulatory T cell samples averaged approximately 3.9 million reads. Measured with immunoSEQ multiplex PCR; TCRdb has only the in-frame clones, and not every one. The sample holds hundreds of thousands of clones, more than 12% seen once. The material sequenced was naive CD4+ T cells from blood. This TCR was sampled from a man younger than 35 with type 1 diabetes. The genes are TRBV4-3 and TRBJ2-1; 7 nucleotides match TRBD2. CDR3 in amino acids: CASSQGRGSYNEQFF. For the CDR3, the DNA is TGCGCCAGCAGCCAGGGGAGGGGTTCCTACAATGAGCAGTTCTTC.